Here is one TCR beta chain with its context. What it binds is not known. The CDR3 totals 15 residues. Trimming cost V 5 bases and J 8 bases; bases outside gene matches: 8. Germline-derived CDR1 and CDR2 are SGHAT and FQNNGV. Noted time point: patch test 1, 2 weeks after DPC sensitization. The treatment denotes: therapeutic diphenylcyclopropenone sensitization with weekly scalp DPC. This entry comes from a study of human T cells and chemical hapten exposure. Study results and caveats: Among TCRs, those above 1 in 1000 frequency were unaffected by DPC sensitization.

TCRdb analysed the RACE reads with MiXCR anew, one entry per CDR3 protein. In the table there are 75,000 to 90,000 distinct CDR3 sequences, 10% of which are singletons. The sequence was obtained from a woman aged 50 to 60 with alopecia areata. Some clones in this sample may be carry-over from other donors' samples. The rearrangement links TRBV11-2 to TRBJ2-1, with 11 bases lining up with TRBD2. This sample comprised whole blood, obtained in connection with sensitization to the hapten diphenylcyclopropenone (DPC). The CDR3 loop is CASSVTSGTPHEQFF. The CDR3 DNA is TGTGCCAGCAGCGTGACTAGCGGGACACCCCATGAGCAGTTCTTC.